A selection of T cell receptor beta chains follows, all from one sample in a study of T-cell reconstitution after alpha-beta-depleted transplantation in children. MiXCR, applied by TCRdb to the PCR reads, yields one record per CDR3 protein. The sample shows approximately 270,000 distinct CDR3 sequences, 20% to 30% of them seen only once. This material consisted of PBMCs, mostly from graft donor cells, taken 360 days after TCRalphabeta/CD19-depleted stem cell transplant. The receptors here all came from a female patient between 2 and 10 years old who had a stem cell transplant for congenital amegakaryocytic thrombocytopenia, so the T cells may come from the graft donor. The CDR3 runs from the conserved cysteine through the conserved F or W. Each record gives: V gene, J gene, D gene, clone size, CDR3 DNA, CDR3 protein. A D gene is named only where the DNA matches it firmly. Clone size is not always given. Where it is, it says once, few, many or a class for expanded clones.

>TRBV29-1|TRBJ2-5|TRBD1|-
TGCAGCGTTGTCCCAGACAGGGGATTGGAGACCCAGTACTTC
CSVVPDRGLETQYF
>TRBV15|TRBJ2-5|-|-
TGTGCCACCAGCAGAGATTTTGAGACCCAGTACTTC
CATSRDFETQYF
>TRBV28|TRBJ2-6|-|-
TGTGCCGCTCGAGGGGGAGTCTCTGGGGCCAACGTCCTGACTTTC
CAARGGVSGANVLTF
>TRBV28|TRBJ1-1|TRBD1|few
TGTGCCAGCCCTTGGGACAGGGGTCGGAACACTGAAGCTTTCTTT
CASPWDRGRNTEAFF
>TRBV4-1|TRBJ2-7|TRBD1|few
TGCGCCAGCAGCCAAGCCCCCGGGACAGAATACGAGCAGTACTTC
CASSQAPGTEYEQYF
>TRBV3-1|TRBJ1-2|-|few
TGTGCCAGCAGACCACAGGGACCTAACTATGGCTACACCTTC
CASRPQGPNYGYTF
>TRBV4-1|TRBJ1-1|-|-
TGCGCCAGCAGCCAAGTGGCCCCGACGTACGGGGGGGACACTGAAGCTTTCTTT
CASSQVAPTYGGDTEAFF
>TRBV7-2|TRBJ2-3|-|many
TGTGCCAGCAGCTTCCTCCCCCTTCCGGGTACAGATACGCAGTATTTT
CASSFLPLPGTDTQYF
>TRBV20-1|TRBJ2-7|-|few
TGCAGTGCTCGCCCCGCGGGGTTGAGAGAGCAGTACTTC
CSARPAGLREQYF
>TRBV12-3/TRBV12-4|TRBJ2-1|-|-
TGTGCCAGCAGTTTAGCGCGTCGGGGGGCGCATCACGGCTCCTACAATGAGCAGTTCTTC
CASSLARRGAHHGSYNEQFF
>TRBV12-3/TRBV12-4|TRBJ2-1|TRBD2|few
TGTGCCAGCAGTCTATCTAGCGGGAGCCGCAATGAGCAGTTCTTC
CASSLSSGSRNEQFF
>TRBV29-1|TRBJ1-2|-|-
TGCAGCGTTGTCCCGGGACACGCTAACTATGGCTACACCTTC
CSVVPGHANYGYTF
>TRBV5-6|TRBJ1-2|TRBD1|few
TGTGCCAGCAGCCGGGACAGGGCATATGGCTACACCTTC
CASSRDRAYGYTF
>TRBV7-8|TRBJ2-7|-|-
TGTGCCAGCAGCTCCCTCGGGACTCTCTCCTACGAGCAGTACTTC
CASSSLGTLSYEQYF
>TRBV6-5|TRBJ2-1|-|-
TGTGCCAGCAGTTTTTCCGGGCCGCGGAACAATGAGCAGTTCTTC
CASSFSGPRNNEQFF
>TRBV28|TRBJ2-2|-|-
TGTGCCAGCACCACCATTACCGGGGAGCTGTTTTTT
CASTTITGELFF
>TRBV15|TRBJ2-5|-|-
TGTGCCAACAGCAGAGTAGGGGGCCAAGAGACCCAGTACTTC
CANSRVGGQETQYF
>TRBV28|TRBJ2-3|-|many
TGTGCCAGCAGTTTTTGGGGAGATACGCAGTATTTT
CASSFWGDTQYF
>TRBV10-3|TRBJ2-7|TRBD2|-
TGTGCCATCAGCGAGCGGGGGACCGAGCAGTACTTC
CAISERGTEQYF
>TRBV28|TRBJ1-4|-|-
TGTGCCAGCAGTTTTTCCGTCGATGAAAAACTGTTTTTT
CASSFSVDEKLFF
>TRBV7-2|TRBJ1-1|-|few
TGTGCCAGCAGCTTAGCGGGCAGGGTGTACACTGAAGCTTTCTTT
CASSLAGRVYTEAFF
>TRBV27|TRBJ2-7|-|few
TGTGCCAGCATCGGCAAAAGCTCCTACGAGCAGTACTTC
CASIGKSSYEQYF
>TRBV7-9|TRBJ2-3|TRBD1|-
TGTGCCACCAGCTTAGCGACGGGACAGGGAGGCACAGATACGCAGTATTTT
CATSLATGQGGTDTQYF
>TRBV20-1|TRBJ1-5|-|few
TGCAGTGCTAGACTCAGCAATCAGCCCCAGCATTTT
CSARLSNQPQHF
>TRBV5-1|TRBJ1-2|TRBD1|few
TGCGCCAGCAGCTCCTGGGACAGGGGGCTTTTATATGGCTACACCTTC
CASSSWDRGLLYGYTF
>TRBV12-3/TRBV12-4|TRBJ1-5|-|few
TGTGCCAGCTCTAAACAGATCAATCAGCCCCAGCATTTT
CASSKQINQPQHF
>TRBV15|TRBJ1-2|-|few
TGTGCCACCAGCAGAGATCGGGTAGGGTCGTATGGCTACACCTTC
CATSRDRVGSYGYTF
>TRBV5-1|TRBJ2-3|TRBD1|few
TGCGCCAGCAGCTTGGAGGACAGGGGGACAGATACGCAGTATTTT
CASSLEDRGTDTQYF
>TRBV28|TRBJ2-7|-|-
TGTGCCAGCAGTTCGTTAGTAATTGGGATGGAGCAGTACTTC
CASSSLVIGMEQYF
>TRBV6-5|TRBJ2-1|-|few
TGTGCCAGCAGTTGGCTAGCGAACTACAATGAGCAGTTCTTC
CASSWLANYNEQFF
>TRBV20-1|TRBJ2-3|TRBD2|many
TGCAGTGCTACAACTAGCGGGGAAACTACAGATACGCAGTATTTT
CSATTSGETTDTQYF
>TRBV7-7|TRBJ2-2|-|-
TGTGCCAGCAGCTCTGGACGGAGAAAAATAGACACCGGGGAGCTGTTTTTT
CASSSGRRKIDTGELFF
>TRBV28|TRBJ2-3|-|-
TGTGCCAGCAGGAAACAGGGCGATACGCAGTATTTT
CASRKQGDTQYF
>TRBV7-8|TRBJ2-5|-|-
TGTGCCAGCAGCTTGCAGCACGGGAGAAAAGAGACCCAGTACTTC
CASSLQHGRKETQYF
>TRBV6-2/TRBV6-3|TRBJ2-2|-|-
TGTGCCAGCAGTTACTCTCCGGTGACTGGGGAGCTGTTTTTT
CASSYSPVTGELFF
>TRBV12-3/TRBV12-4|TRBJ2-3|TRBD1|-
TGTGCCAGCGCCTCCCTGACAGGGCTCCCAGATACGCAGTATTTT
CASASLTGLPDTQYF
>TRBV4-1|TRBJ1-1|-|many
TGCGCCAGCAGCCAGAGGCAGCTAAGGATAGACACTGAAGCTTTCTTT
CASSQRQLRIDTEAFF
>TRBV3-1|TRBJ1-1|-|-
TGTGCCAGCAGCCCCCCGACCTTCGGGGACACTGAAGCTTTCTTT
CASSPPTFGDTEAFF
>TRBV10-3|TRBJ1-5|-|many
TGTGCCATCAGCGAAGTTAATCAGCCCCAGCATTTT
CAISEVNQPQHF
>TRBV3-1|TRBJ2-1|TRBD1|-
TGTGCCAGCAGCTACAACAGGGGCCATGAGCAGTTCTTC
CASSYNRGHEQFF
>TRBV5-1|TRBJ2-7|-|-
TGCGCCAGCAAGGACCGGGGGTTCGATGAGCAGTACTTC
CASKDRGFDEQYF
>TRBV4-1|TRBJ2-1|TRBD2|few
TGCGCCAGCAGCCAAGGACTAGCGTCCTACAATGAGCAGTTCTTC
CASSQGLASYNEQFF
>TRBV7-6|TRBJ2-1|TRBD2|few
TGTGCCAGCAGCTTAGCGCTAGGATCTAGCGGGGCCCACGAGCAGTTCTTC
CASSLALGSSGAHEQFF
>TRBV29-1|TRBJ2-3|-|many
TGCAGCCATGCAGAGGGGGGAGATACGCAGTATTTT
CSHAEGGDTQYF
>TRBV4-1|TRBJ1-1|-|-
TGCGCCAGCAGCCAAGTACCCCAGGGGAACACTGAAGCTTTCTTT
CASSQVPQGNTEAFF
>TRBV7-9|TRBJ2-5|-|few
TGTGCCAGCAGCCCACACAGGGAGAGAGAGACCCAGTACTTC
CASSPHRERETQYF